This paragraph reports one T cell receptor beta chain. The entry originates in a study of blood T cell repertoires in COVID-19. Study summary: Specimens from acute and convalescent COVID-19 originated in the United States, Italy and Spain. In each case, the material was cDNA or gDNA derived from T cells, B-cell-depleted T cells, or PBMCs.

Per the original methods: Amplified reference gene primers provided the basis for estimating nucleated cell counts. Data came from immunoSEQ multiplex PCR; TCRdb stores just in-frame clones and leaves some out. V and J calls and clone size are those listed in that table; D and trimming were worked out from the DNA. The repertoire holds about 37,000 clones, 70% to 90% seen once, with 60% to 65% in the top ten. The CDR3 contains 13 residues. Looked up from germline, CDR1 is LGHNA and CDR2 is YNFKEQ. The V gene lost 3 bases and the J gene lost 5 bases, with 8 bases spanning the gap. Material: peripheral blood. The rearrangement links TRBV4-2 to TRBJ1-5; D is uncertain. This TCR came from a man between 65 and 85 years old with acute or convalescent COVID-19. The CDR3 DNA follows: TGTGCCAGCAGCCATCCTCGGGATCAGCCCCAGCATTTT. Translated: CASSHPRDQPQHF.